This T cell receptor (beta chain) came from a study of T cells in Graves' hyperthyroidism and ophthalmopathy. CDR1 and CDR2 from the germline V gene are SGHAT and FQNNGV. Trimming stripped 3 bases from V and 7 bases from J, with 13 bases between. The CDR3 sequence is 14 residues long. This clonotype was recorded many times. Using RNA transcripts as the source, TCR beta CDR3 regions were amplified. HTBI primers were the set used in a first-round RT-PCR of the TCR CDR3. A single record per CDR3 protein comes from TCRdb applying MiXCR to the multiplex PCR reads. In the table there are about 600,000 distinct CDR3 sequences, around 15% of which are singletons. Duration under 3 months, a NOSPECS grade of at least 4, and a Clinical Activity Score of at least 3 characterized the ophthalmopathy patients.

The clonotype originates from a woman between 40 and 50 years old with Graves' ophthalmopathy. The sequencing sample was made of blood. V is TRBV11-2 and J is TRBJ1-5; a weak D match, TRBD1 (5 bases). Written as DNA, the CDR3 is TGTGCCAGCAGCTTTGGGGGGTTGGGCCAGCCCCAGCATTTT. Translated, it gives CASSFGGLGQPQHF.